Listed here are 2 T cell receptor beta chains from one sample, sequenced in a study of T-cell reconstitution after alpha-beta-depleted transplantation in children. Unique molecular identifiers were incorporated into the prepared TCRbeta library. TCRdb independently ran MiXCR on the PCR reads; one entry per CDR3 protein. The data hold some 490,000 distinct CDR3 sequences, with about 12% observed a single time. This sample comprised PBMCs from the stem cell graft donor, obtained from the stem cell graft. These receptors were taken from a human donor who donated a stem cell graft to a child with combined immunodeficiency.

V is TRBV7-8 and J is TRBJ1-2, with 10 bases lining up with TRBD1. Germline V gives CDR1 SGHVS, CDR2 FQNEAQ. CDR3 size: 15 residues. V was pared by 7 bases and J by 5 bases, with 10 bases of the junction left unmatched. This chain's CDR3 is CASTPRDRGGYGYTF. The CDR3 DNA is TGTGCCAGCACCCCACGGGACAGGGGTGGTTATGGCTACACCTTC.

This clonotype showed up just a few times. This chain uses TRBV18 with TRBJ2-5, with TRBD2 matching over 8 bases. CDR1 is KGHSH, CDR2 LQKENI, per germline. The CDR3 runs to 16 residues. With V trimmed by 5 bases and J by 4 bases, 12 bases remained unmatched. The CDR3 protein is CASSKTSAKGGETQYF. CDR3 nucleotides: TGTGCCAGCTCAAAGACTAGCGCTAAAGGTGGAGAGACCCAGTACTTC.